This TCR beta chain came from a study of blood T cell repertoires in COVID-19. About the research overall: Donors in the United States, Italy and Spain gave samples during acute or convalescent COVID-19. PBMCs, B-cell-depleted T cells, or T cells provided the cDNA or gDNA that made up the material.

This clone was recorded a few times. Original processing notes: Using reference gene primer amplification, nucleated cell counts were estimated. The table came from immunoSEQ multiplex PCR; TCRdb's copy has only in-frame clones and leaves some out. The D gene and trimming were derived from the DNA, and the V and J assignments and clone size from that table. The table shows more than 65,000 clones, with under 80% occurring only once. The CDR3 is 15 residues long. In germline, CDR1 is SGDLS, CDR2 YYNGEE. Trimming stripped 0 bases from V and 2 bases from J, with 9 bases between. The chain links TRBV9 to TRBJ1-5; D is undetermined. This receptor was identified in a woman older than 75 with active or convalescent COVID-19. Sequencing was done on a sample of peripheral blood. In nucleotides, the CDR3 is TGTGCCAGCAGCGTAGGGGTGGGCCGCAATCAGCCCCAGCATTTT. Translating it yields CASSVGVGRNQPQHF.